This T cell receptor (beta chain) was documented in a study of blood T cells in healthy people across ages. Germline V gene data show CDR1 as LGHDT and CDR2 as YNNKEL (reference sequence). V lost 1 base to trimming and J lost 0 bases, with 2 bases between them. The CDR3 consists of 13 residues. Combining a sample-barcoded 5' primer with a J-beta primer mix, a second PCR ran for about 6 to 11 cycles. TCRdb analysed the 5' RACE reads with MiXCR anew, one entry per CDR3 protein. The sample includes some 760,000 distinct CDR3 sequences, approximately 25% seen only once; the top ten take under 10%. The people who gave samples were healthy Caucasians from Russia, aged about 6 to 100. Overall study results and limits: Naive T cell percentage by flow cytometry tracked strongly with beta diversity.

This clonotype came up many times. The target antigen is unknown. This same sample was also taken into another study, of T cells of mothers and their children.

Sequencing used blood. The source is a boy younger than 18 in good health. The chain couples TRBV3-1 to TRBJ2-3; D is unresolved. The CDR3 reads CASSQASTDTQYF. CDR3 nucleotides: TGTGCCAGCAGCCAAGCTAGCACAGATACGCAGTATTTT.